This TCR beta chain was profiled in a study of regulatory T cells in long-lasting Graves disease. The study, taken as a whole, reports: The study found TRBV28, TRBJ1-2 and TRBJ2-5 favored in persistent disease.

Noted time point: newly diagnosed GD, antithyroid drugs for less than 3 months. PBMC-derived RNA was used for the TCR library. Arm-PCR of CDR3 regions and iRepertoire HTBI primers were used to build TCR beta libraries. Each CDR3 protein is one row after TCRdb ran MiXCR on the multiplex PCR reads. The table includes roughly 500,000 distinct CDR3 sequences, approximately 15% detected once. As concerns this clonotype: Its target is unknown.

Trimming removed 2 bases at V and 2 bases at J, with 13 bases between. Germline V gene lookup returns CDR1 MNHNS and CDR2 SASEGT. This CDR3 is 16 amino acids long. This same sample was also taken into another study, of T cells in Graves' hyperthyroidism and ophthalmopathy. That publication notes: HTBI primers were used for first-round RT-PCR of the TCR CDR3. Prediction of ophthalmopathy progression came a median around 6.1 months pre-onset.

This sample comprised peripheral blood mononuclear cells (PBMCs), obtained at new diagnosis, from a patient treated with antithyroid drugs. J is TRBJ2-1 and V is TRBV6-1; D is unresolved. This receptor was identified in a man aged 30-40 years with Graves disease. CDR3 nucleotide sequence: TGTGCCAGCAGTGAATTGGCCCTTCCTCCCTACAATGAGCAGTTCTTC. Its translation is CASSELALPPYNEQFF.